This T cell receptor (beta chain) was captured by sequencing in a study of identical twins. Study conclusions and caveats: The study found that models underestimated out-of-frame TCR alpha sharing in monozygotic twins.

One entry per CDR3 protein results from TCRdb running MiXCR on the 5' RACE reads. The data contain under 350,000 distinct CDR3 sequences, 9.5% of them singletons. There are 13 residues in the CDR3. V lost 4 bases and J 9 bases, leaving 16 bases between the germline ends. The germline CDR1 and CDR2 sequences are SQVTM and ANQGSEA. Many counts were recorded for this clonotype. What it binds is not known. Separately, the same data were catalogued under a study of yellow fever vaccine responses in identical twins.

V usage is TRBV29-1 and J usage is TRBJ2-1, with D maybe TRBD2 (5 bases). The specimen was CD8+ T cells sorted from blood. This receptor was obtained from a woman aged 18 to 35 in good health. CDR3 nucleotide sequence: TGCAGCGTTGTCCCGCGGAGGATGGTTGAGCAGTTCTTC. This sequence encodes CSVVPRRMVEQFF.